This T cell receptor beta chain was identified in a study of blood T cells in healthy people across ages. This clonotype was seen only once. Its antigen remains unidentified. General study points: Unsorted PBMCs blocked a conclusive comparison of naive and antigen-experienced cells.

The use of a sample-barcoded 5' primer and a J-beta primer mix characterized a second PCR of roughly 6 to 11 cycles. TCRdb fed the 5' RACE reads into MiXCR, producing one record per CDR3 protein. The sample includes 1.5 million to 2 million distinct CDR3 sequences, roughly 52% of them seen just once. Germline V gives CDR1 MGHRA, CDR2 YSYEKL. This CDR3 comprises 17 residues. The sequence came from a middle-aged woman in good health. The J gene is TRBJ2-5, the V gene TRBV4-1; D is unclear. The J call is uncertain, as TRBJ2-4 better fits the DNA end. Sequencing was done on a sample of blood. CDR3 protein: CASSQVTGGLAKNIQYF. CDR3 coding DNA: TGCGCCAGCAGCCAAGTAACGGGCGGCCTAGCCAAAAACATTCAGTACTTC.